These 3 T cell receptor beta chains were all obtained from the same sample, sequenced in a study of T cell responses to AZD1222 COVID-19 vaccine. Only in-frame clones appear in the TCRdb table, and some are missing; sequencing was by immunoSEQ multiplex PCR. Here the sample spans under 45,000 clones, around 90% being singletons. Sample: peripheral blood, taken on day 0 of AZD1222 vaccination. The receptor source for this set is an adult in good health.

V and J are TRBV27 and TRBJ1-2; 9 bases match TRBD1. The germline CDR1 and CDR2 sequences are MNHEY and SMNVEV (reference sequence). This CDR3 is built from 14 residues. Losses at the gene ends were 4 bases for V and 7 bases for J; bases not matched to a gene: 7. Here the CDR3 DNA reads TGTGCCAGCAGTTCAACAGGGGGCCAAGGTGGCTACACCTTC. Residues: CASSSTGGQGGYTF.

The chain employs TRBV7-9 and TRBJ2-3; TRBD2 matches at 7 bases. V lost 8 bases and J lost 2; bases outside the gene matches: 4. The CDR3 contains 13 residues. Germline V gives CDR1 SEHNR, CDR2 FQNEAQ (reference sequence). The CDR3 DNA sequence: TGTGCCAGCCTTCTAGCGGCCACAGATACGCAGTATTTT. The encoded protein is CASLLAATDTQYF. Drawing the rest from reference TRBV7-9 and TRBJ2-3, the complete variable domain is DTGVSQNPRHKITKRGQNVTFRCDPISEHNRLYWYRQTLGQGPEFLTYFQNEAQLEKSRLLSDRFSAERPKGSFSTLEIQRTEQGDSAMYLCASLLAATDTQYFGPGTRLTVL.

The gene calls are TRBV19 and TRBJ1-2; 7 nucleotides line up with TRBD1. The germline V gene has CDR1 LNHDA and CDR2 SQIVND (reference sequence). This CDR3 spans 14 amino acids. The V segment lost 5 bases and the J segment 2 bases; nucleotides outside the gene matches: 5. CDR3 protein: CASSPGDRNYGYTF. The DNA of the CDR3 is TGTGCCAGTAGTCCGGGGGACAGAAACTATGGCTACACCTTC.